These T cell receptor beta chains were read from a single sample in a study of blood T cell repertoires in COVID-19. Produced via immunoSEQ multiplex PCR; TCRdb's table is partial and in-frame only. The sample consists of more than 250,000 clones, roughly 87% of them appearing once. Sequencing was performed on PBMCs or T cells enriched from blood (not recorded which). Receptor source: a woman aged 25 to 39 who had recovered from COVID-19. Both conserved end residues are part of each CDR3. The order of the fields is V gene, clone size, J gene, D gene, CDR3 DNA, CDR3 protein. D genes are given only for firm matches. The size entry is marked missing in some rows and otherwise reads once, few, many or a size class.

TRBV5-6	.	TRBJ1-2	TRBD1	TGTGCCAGCAGCTTACAGGGGGATGGCTACACCTTC	CASSLQGDGYTF
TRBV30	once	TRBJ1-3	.	TGTGCCTGGAGTAGGGACTCCGGCGCTGGAAACACCATATATTTT	CAWSRDSGAGNTIYF
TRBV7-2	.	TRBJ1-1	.	TGTGCCAGCAGCTTTCGTTCCGGGAGGGGCACTGAAGCTTTCTTT	CASSFRSGRGTEAFF
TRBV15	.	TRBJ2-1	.	TGTGCCACCAGCAGAGAAGGGGTGCAGTTCTTC	CATSREGVQFF
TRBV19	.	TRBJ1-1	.	TGTGCCAGTAGTATAGATCAAAGGGGGTACACTGAAGCTTTCTTT	CASSIDQRGYTEAFF
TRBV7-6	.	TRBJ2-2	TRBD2	TGTGCCAGCAGCTTACAGCGGGGGGGAAGCAGGGAGCTGTTTTTT	CASSLQRGGSRELFF
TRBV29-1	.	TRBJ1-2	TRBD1	TGCAGCGTTGAAGGACAGGGTGGCCGGGATGGCTACACCTTC	CSVEGQGGRDGYTF
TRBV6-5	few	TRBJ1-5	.	TGTGCCAGCAGTTACTCTGGGGGCAAGGGACAGCCCCAGCATTTT	CASSYSGGKGQPQHF
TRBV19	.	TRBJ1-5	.	TGTGCCAGTAGTATAGGCCAGGGGATTGGCAATCAGCCCCAGCATTTT	CASSIGQGIGNQPQHF
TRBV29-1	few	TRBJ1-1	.	TGCAGCGCCCTTATATGGAACACTGAAGCTTTCTTT	CSALIWNTEAFF
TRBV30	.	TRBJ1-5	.	TGTGCCTGGGCCCCTCGAATCCGGGACAAATATCAGCCCCAGCATTTT	CAWAPRIRDKYQPQHF
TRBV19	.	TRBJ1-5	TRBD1	TGTGCCAGTATGAAGGGGGCAAGTAATCAGCCCCAGCATTTT	CASMKGASNQPQHF
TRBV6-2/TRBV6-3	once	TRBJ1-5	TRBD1	TGTGCCAGCAGTTACCCCGAAGGGGGCGGCAATCAGCCCCAGCATTTT	CASSYPEGGGNQPQHF
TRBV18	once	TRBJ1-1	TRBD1	TGTGCCAGCTCACGGAAACAGGGGATGAACACTGAAGCTTTCTTT	CASSRKQGMNTEAFF
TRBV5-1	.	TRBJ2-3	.	TGCGCCAGCAGCCCCGGGACTAGCACAGATACGCAGTATTTT	CASSPGTSTDTQYF
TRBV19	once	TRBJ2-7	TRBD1	TGTGCCAGTGAAAACGGGACAGCAAACTACGAGCAGTACTTC	CASENGTANYEQYF
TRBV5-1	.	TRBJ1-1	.	TGCGCCAGCAGCTTGGACAGGGCCATGAACACTGAAGCTTTCTTT	CASSLDRAMNTEAFF
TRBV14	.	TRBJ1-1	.	TGTGCCAGCAGCCAAGCCCCGGGTTTGGCTTTCTTT	CASSQAPGLAFF
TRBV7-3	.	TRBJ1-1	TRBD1	TGTGCCAGCAGCACAGGGGGTGGGAACACTGAAGCTTTCTTT	CASSTGGGNTEAFF
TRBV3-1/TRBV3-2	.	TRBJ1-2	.	TGTGCCAGCAGCCAAAACAGGGAGAATCGGAATGGCTACACCTTC	CASSQNRENRNGYTF
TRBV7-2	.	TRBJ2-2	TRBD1	TGTGCCAGCAGCGTGGGGACAGGGATAACCGGGGAGCTGTTTTTT	CASSVGTGITGELFF
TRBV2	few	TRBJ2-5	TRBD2	TGTGCCAGCAGTGATACGGGGGGGCCCCGGGAGACCCAGTACTTC	CASSDTGGPRETQYF
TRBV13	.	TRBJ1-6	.	TGTGCCAGCAGCCCCGGGGGGTTACAGAATTCACCCCTCCACTTT	CASSPGGLQNSPLHF
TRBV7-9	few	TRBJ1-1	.	TGTGCCAGCGGCCGTAACACTGAAGCTTTCTTT	CASGRNTEAFF
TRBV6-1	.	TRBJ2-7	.	TGTGCCAGCAGTGAAAATCTCCTCTCCTACGAGCAGTACTTC	CASSENLLSYEQYF